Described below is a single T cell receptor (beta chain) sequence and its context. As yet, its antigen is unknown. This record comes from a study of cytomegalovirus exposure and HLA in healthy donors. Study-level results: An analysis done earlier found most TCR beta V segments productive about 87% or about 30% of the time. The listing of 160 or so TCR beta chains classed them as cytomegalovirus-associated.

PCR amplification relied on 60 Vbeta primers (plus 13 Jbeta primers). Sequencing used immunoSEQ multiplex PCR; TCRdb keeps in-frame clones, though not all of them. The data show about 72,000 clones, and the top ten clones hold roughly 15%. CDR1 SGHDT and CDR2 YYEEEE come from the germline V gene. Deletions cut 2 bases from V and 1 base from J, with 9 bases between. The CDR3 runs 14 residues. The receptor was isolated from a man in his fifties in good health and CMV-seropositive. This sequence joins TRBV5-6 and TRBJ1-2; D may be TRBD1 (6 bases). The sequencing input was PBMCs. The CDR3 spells CASSLTGLNYGYTF. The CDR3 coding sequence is TGTGCCAGCAGCTTAACAGGGCTTAACTATGGCTACACCTTC.